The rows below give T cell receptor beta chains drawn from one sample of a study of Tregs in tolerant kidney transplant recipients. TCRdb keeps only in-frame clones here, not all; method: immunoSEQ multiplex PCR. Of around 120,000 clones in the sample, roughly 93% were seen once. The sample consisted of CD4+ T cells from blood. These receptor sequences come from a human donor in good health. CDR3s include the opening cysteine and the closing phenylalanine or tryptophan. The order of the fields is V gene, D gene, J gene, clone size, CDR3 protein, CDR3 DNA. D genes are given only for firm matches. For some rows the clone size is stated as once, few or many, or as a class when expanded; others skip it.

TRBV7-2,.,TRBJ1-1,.,CASSLVVGGNTEAFF,TGTGCCAGCAGCTTAGTGGTGGGGGGAAACACTGAAGCTTTCTTT
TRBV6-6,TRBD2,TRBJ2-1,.,CASSPRGGAGYEQFF,TGTGCCAGCAGCCCCCGGGGGGGGGCTGGCTATGAGCAGTTCTTC
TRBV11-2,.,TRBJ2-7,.,CASSFRGYEQYF,TGTGCCAGCAGCTTCAGGGGTTACGAGCAGTACTTC
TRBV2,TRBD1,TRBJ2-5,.,CASSGGTGRGETQYF,TGTGCCAGCAGTGGGGGGACAGGGAGAGGAGAGACCCAGTACTTC
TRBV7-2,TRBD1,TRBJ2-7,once,CASSSRTGAYEQYF,TGTGCCAGCAGCTCCCGGACAGGAGCCTACGAGCAGTACTTC
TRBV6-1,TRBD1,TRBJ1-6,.,CASSGTGDNSPLHF,TGTGCCAGCAGTGGGACAGGGGATAATTCACCCCTCCACTTT
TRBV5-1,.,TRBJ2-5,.,CASSINPFSWQETQYF,TGCGCCAGCAGCATCAATCCCTTTTCCTGGCAAGAGACCCAGTACTTC
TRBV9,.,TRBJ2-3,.,CASSTGPFPGTDTQYF,TGTGCCAGCAGCACCGGCCCCTTTCCGGGCACAGATACGCAGTATTTT
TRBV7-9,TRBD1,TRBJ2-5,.,CASSPQGETQYF,TGTGCCAGCAGCCCACAGGGGGAGACCCAGTACTTC
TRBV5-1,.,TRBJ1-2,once,CASSLAGVGDYGYTF,TGCGCCAGCAGCTTGGCCGGCGTAGGAGACTATGGCTACACCTTC
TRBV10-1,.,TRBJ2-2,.,CASSSSNTGELFF,TGCGCCAGCAGTTCTAGCAATACCGGGGAGCTGTTTTTT
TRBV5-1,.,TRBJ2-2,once,CASSLARGGDTGELFF,TGCGCCAGCAGCTTGGCCCGTGGGGGCGACACCGGGGAGCTGTTTTTT
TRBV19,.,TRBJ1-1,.,CASRIPRQNTEAFF,TGTGCCAGTAGGATCCCTCGGCAGAACACTGAAGCTTTCTTT
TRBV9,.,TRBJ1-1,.,CASSVERTPNTEAFF,TGTGCCAGCAGCGTAGAAAGGACACCGAACACTGAAGCTTTCTTT
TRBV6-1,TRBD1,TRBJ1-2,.,CASSLRGGNGYTF,TGTGCCAGCAGCCTCAGGGGGGGAAACGGCTACACCTTC
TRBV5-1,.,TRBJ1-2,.,CASSFPGADGYTF,TGCGCCAGCAGCTTTCCAGGGGCCGATGGCTACACCTTC
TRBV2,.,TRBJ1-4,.,CAAGSKGEKLFF,TGTGCCGCCGGCAGCAAAGGTGAAAAACTGTTTTTT
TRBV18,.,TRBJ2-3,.,CASSPVGSGKSTDTQYF,TGTGCCAGCTCACCGGTCGGTAGCGGTAAGAGCACAGATACGCAGTATTTT
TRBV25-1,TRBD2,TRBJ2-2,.,CASSAGGHTGELFF,TGTGCCAGCAGTGCGGGGGGACACACCGGGGAGCTGTTTTTT
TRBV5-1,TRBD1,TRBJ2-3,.,CASSSQGATDTQYF,TGCGCCAGCAGCTCGCAGGGGGCCACAGATACGCAGTATTTT
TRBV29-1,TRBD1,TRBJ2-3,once,CSVAGRAGGLADTQYF,TGCAGCGTTGCTGGTCGGGCAGGGGGCTTGGCAGATACGCAGTATTTT
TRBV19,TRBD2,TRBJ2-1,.,CASSIGWGAGGPYNEQFF,TGTGCCAGTAGTATAGGTTGGGGAGCGGGAGGGCCCTACAATGAGCAGTTCTTC
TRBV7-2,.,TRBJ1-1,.,CASSRTRNTEAFF,TGTGCCAGCAGCCGTACAAGGAACACTGAAGCTTTCTTT
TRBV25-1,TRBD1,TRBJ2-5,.,CASSESGRGETQYF,TGTGCCAGCAGTGAATCGGGCAGGGGGGAGACCCAGTACTTC
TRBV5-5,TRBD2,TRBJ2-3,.,CASSFGISGGGRDTQYF,TGTGCCAGCAGCTTTGGGATTAGCGGGGGGGGCAGAGATACGCAGTATTTT
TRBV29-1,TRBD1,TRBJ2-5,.,CSVEETGASETQYF,TGCAGCGTCGAAGAGACAGGGGCCTCGGAGACCCAGTACTTC
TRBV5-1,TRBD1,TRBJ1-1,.,CASSLDRGRFDSTEAFF,TGCGCCAGCAGCTTGGACAGGGGGCGCTTCGATAGCACTGAAGCTTTCTTT
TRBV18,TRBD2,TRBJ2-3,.,CASSPQLAGTSTDTQYF,TGTGCCAGCTCACCCCAACTAGCGGGCACTAGCACAGATACGCAGTATTTT
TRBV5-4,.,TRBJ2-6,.,CASSVWGAIGANVLTF,TGTGCCAGCAGCGTTTGGGGGGCGATAGGGGCCAACGTCCTGACTTTC
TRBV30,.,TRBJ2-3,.,CAWSVWEKGDTQYF,TGTGCCTGGAGTGTGTGGGAGAAAGGGGATACGCAGTATTTT
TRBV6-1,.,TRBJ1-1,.,CASMTFPTATEAFF,TGTGCCAGCATGACTTTCCCGACCGCCACTGAAGCTTTCTTT
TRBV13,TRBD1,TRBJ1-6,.,CASSLSPGQQPNSPLHF,TGTGCCAGCAGCCTAAGCCCGGGACAGCAACCAAATTCACCCCTCCACTTT
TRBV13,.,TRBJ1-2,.,CASSLVANEDGYTF,TGTGCCAGCAGCTTAGTAGCCAATGAAGATGGCTACACCTTC
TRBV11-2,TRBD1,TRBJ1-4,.,CASSRNTGTGNEKLFF,TGTGCCAGCAGCCGGAATACCGGGACAGGAAATGAAAAACTGTTTTTT
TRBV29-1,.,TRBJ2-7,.,CSVYRAGSYEQYF,TGCAGCGTCTACAGGGCCGGGTCCTACGAGCAGTACTTC
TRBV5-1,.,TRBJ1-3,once,CASSLEPLGGNTIYF,TGCGCCAGCAGCTTGGAACCCCTGGGCGGAAACACCATATATTTT
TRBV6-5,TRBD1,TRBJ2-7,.,CASSSPRDRSSYEQYF,TGTGCCAGCAGTTCCCCCCGGGACAGGAGCTCCTACGAGCAGTACTTC
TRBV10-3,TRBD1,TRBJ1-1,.,CAISRDRASSEAFF,TGTGCCATCAGTCGAGACAGGGCGAGTAGTGAAGCTTTCTTT
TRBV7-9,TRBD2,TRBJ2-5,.,CASSSTGGGFETQYF,TGTGCCAGCAGCTCCACCGGCGGGGGGTTTGAGACCCAGTACTTC
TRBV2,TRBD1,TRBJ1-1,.,CAGLLVTLGLQGADTEAFF,TGTGCCGGACTCCTGGTTACTTTGGGCTTACAGGGGGCCGACACTGAAGCTTTCTTT
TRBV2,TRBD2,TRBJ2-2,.,CASSERLAGVAGELFF,TGTGCCAGCAGTGAGCGACTAGCGGGAGTTGCCGGGGAGCTGTTTTTT
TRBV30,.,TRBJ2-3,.,CAWKRDTDTQYF,TGTGCCTGGAAGAGGGACACAGATACGCAGTATTTT